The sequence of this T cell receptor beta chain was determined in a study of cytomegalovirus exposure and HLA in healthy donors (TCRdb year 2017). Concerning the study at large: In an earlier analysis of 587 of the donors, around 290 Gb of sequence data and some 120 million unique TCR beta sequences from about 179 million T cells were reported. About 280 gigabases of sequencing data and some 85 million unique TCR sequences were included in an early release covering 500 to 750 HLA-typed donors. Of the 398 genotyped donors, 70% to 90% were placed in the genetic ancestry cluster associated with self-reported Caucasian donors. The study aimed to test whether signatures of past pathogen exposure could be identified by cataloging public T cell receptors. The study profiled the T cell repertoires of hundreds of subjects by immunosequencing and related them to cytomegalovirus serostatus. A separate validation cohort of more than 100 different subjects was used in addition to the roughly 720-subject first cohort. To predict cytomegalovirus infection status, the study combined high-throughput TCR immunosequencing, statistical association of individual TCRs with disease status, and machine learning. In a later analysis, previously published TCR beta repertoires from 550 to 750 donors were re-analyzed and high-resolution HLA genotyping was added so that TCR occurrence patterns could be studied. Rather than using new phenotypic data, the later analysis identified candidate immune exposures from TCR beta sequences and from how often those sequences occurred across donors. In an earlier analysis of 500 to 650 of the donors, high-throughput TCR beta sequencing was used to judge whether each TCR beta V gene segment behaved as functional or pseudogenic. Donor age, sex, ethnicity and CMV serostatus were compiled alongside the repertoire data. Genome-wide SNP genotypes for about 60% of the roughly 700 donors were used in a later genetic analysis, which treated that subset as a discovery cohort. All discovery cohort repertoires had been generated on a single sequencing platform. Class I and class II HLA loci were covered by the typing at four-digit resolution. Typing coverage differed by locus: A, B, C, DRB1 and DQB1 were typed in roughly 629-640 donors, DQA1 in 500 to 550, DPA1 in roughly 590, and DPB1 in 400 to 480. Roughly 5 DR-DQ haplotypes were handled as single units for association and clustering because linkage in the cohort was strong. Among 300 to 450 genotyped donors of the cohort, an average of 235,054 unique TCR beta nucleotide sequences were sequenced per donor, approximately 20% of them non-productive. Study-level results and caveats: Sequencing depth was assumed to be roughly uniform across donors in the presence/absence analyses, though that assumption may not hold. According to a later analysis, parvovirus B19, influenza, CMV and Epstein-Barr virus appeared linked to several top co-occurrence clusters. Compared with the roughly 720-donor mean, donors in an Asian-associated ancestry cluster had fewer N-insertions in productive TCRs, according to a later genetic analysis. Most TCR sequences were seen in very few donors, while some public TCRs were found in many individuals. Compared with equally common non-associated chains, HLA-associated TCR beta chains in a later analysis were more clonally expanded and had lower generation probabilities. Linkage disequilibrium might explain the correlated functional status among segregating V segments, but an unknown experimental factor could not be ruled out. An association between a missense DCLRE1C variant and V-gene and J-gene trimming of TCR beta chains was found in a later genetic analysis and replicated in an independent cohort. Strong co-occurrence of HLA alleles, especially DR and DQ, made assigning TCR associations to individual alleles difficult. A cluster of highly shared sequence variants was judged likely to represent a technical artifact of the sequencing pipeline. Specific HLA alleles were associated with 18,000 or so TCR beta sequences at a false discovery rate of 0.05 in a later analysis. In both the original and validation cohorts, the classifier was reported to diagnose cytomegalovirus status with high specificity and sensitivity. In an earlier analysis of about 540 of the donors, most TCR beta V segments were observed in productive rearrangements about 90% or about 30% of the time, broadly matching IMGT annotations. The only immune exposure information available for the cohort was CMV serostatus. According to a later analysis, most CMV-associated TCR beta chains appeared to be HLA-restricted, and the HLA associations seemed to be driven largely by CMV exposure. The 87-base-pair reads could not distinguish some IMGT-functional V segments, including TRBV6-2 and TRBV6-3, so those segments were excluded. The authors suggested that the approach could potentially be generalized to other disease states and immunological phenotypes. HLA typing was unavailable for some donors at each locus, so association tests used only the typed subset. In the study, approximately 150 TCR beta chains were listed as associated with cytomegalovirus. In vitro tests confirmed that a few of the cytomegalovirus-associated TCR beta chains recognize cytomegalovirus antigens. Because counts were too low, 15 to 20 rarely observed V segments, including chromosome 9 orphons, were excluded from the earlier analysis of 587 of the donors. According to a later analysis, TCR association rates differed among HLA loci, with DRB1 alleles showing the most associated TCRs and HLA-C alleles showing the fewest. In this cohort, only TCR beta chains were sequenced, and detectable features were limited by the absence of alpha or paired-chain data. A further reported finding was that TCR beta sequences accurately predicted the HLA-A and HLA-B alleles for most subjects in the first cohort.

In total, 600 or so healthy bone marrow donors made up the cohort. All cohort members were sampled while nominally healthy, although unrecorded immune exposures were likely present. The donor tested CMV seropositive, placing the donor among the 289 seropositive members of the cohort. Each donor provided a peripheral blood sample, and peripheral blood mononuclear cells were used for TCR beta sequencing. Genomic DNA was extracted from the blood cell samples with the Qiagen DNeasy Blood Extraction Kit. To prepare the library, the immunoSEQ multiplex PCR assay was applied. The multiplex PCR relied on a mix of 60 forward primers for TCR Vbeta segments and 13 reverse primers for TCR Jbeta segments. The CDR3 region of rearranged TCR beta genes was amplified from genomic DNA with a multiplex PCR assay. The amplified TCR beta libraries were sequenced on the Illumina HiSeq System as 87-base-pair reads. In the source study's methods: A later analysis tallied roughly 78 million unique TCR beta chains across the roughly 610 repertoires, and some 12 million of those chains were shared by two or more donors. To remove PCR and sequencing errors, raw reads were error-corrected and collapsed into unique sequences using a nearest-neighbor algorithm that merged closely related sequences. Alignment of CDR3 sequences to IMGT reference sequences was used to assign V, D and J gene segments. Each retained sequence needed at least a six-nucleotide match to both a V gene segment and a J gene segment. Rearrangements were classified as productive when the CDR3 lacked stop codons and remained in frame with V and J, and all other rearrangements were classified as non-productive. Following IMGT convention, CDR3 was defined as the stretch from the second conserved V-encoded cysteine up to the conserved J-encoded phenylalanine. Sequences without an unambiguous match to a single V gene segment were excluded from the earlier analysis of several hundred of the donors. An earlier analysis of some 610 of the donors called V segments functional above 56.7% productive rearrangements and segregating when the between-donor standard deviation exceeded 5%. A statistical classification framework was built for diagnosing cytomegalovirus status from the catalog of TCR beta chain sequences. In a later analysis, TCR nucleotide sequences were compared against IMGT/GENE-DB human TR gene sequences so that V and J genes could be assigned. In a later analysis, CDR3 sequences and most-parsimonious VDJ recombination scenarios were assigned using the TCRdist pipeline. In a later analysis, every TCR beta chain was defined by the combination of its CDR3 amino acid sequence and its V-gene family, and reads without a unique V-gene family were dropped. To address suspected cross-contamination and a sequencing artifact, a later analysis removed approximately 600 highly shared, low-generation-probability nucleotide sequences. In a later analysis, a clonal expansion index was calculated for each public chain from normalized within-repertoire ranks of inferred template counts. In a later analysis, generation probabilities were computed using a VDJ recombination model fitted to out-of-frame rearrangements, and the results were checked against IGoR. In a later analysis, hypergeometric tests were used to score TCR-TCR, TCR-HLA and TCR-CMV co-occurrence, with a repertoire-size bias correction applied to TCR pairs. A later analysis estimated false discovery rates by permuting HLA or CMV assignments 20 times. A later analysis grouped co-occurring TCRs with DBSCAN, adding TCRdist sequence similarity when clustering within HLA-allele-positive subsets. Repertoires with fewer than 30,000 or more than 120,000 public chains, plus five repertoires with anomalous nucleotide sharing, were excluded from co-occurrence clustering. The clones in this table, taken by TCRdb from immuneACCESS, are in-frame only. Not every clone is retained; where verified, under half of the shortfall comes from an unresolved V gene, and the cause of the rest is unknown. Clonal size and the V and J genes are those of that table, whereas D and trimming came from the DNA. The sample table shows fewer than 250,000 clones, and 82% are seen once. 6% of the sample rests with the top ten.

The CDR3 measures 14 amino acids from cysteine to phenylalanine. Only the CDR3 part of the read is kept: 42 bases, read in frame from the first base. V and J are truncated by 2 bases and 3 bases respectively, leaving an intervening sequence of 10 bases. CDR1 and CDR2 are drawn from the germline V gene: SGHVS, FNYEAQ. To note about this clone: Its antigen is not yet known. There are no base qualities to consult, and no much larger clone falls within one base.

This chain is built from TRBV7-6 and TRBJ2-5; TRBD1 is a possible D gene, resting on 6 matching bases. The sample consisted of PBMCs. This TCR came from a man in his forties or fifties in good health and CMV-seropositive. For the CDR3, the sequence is CASSLFSGEETQYF. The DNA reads TGTGCCAGCAGCTTATTTTCAGGGGAAGAGACCCAGTACTTC.